A single sample is the source of the 21 T cell receptor beta chains below, sequenced in a study of STAT5B mutations in CD4+ large granular lymphocyte leukemia. Only in-frame clones appear in the TCRdb table, and some are missing; sequencing was by immunoSEQ multiplex PCR. The sample records some 38,000 clones, around 75% being singletons. The sequenced material came from CD4+ T cells from blood buffy coats. Receptor source: a human donor in good health.

This chain uses TRBV14 with TRBJ2-5; D gene uncertain. Trimming took off 1 base at V and 2 bases at J, with 8 bases between the two ends. Germline loops: CDR1 SGHDN, CDR2 FVKESK. CDR3 length: 14 amino acids. The CDR3 loop reads CASSQANEQETQYF. The CDR3 region has the DNA TGTGCCAGCAGCCAAGCGAATGAACAAGAGACCCAGTACTTC.

This rearrangement joins TRBV5-1 to TRBJ2-5, with 10 nucleotides matching TRBD2. The CDR3 is 14 residues long. Germline CDR1 is SGHRS and CDR2 is YFSETQ. Unmatched junction bases numbered 3, after V lost 5 bases and J lost 2 bases. The CDR3 sequence is CASRTSGVQETQYF. CDR3 bases: TGCGCCAGCAGAACTAGCGGGGTTCAAGAGACCCAGTACTTC.

This clone showed up just a few times. The chain has TRBV9 and TRBJ2-1; 12 bases are shared with TRBD2. V lost 0 bases, J lost 2 bases, and 0 bases stayed unmatched. The CDR3 covers 16 residues. From germline, CDR1 is SGDLS and CDR2 YYNGEE. The CDR3 region is CASSVGTSGAYNEQFF. The CDR3 nucleotides are TGTGCCAGCAGCGTAGGGACTAGCGGGGCCTACAATGAGCAGTTCTTC.

CDR3 sequence reads: CASSLGAESTQYF. The CDR3, as DNA: TGTGCCAGCAGTCTAGGGGCCGAGTCGACCCAGTACTTC. V gene TRBV2 combines with J gene TRBJ2-5; weak D call: TRBD1 (5 bases). CDR1 is SNHLY, CDR2 FYNNEI, per germline. With 5 bases removed from V and 7 bases from J, the gap between germline ends came to 14 bases. This CDR3 is 13 amino acids long.

This clone was seen once. The V and J genes are TRBV19 and TRBJ1-2; D is unclear. The V gene's germline CDR1 is LNHDA and CDR2 SQIVND (reference sequence). There are 14 residues in the CDR3. The V end was cut by 10 bases, the J end by 5 bases, with 20 bases between. CDR3 residues: CATTRGPIGYGYTF. CDR3 DNA: TGTGCCACCACCAGAGGGCCCATCGGATATGGCTACACCTTC.

The rearrangement links TRBV5-1 to TRBJ1-4, with unresolved D. V was trimmed by 0 bases and J by 8 bases, leaving 8 bases between them. The germline V gene has CDR1 SGHRS and CDR2 YFSETQ. The CDR3 consists of 13 residues. CDR3 sequence reads: CASSLAPDEKLFF. The CDR3 DNA is TGCGCCAGCAGCTTGGCTCCGGACGAAAAACTGTTTTTT.

The chain has TRBV6-5 and TRBJ2-7; a weak D match, TRBD1 (6 bases). Trimming pared 6 bases from V and 0 bases from J, leaving 15 bases between. The CDR3 has 15 residues. Germline CDR1 and CDR2: MNHEY and SVGAGI. CDR3 residues: CASSLRGSGSYEQYF. DNA for the CDR3: TGTGCCAGCAGCCTCAGGGGTTCGGGCTCCTACGAGCAGTACTTC.

This chain joins TRBV5-1 and TRBJ1-2; D perhaps matches TRBD1 (5 bases). CDR3 length: 13 amino acids. The V end was cut by 9 bases, the J end by 5 bases, with 17 bases between. In germline, CDR1 is SGHRS, CDR2 YFSETQ. CDR3 in amino acids: CATREQPDYGYTF. CDR3 nucleotides: TGCGCCACCAGGGAGCAGCCCGATTATGGCTACACCTTC. Full variable domain (missing parts from reference TRBV5-1 and TRBJ1-2): KAGVTQTPRYLIKTRGQQVTLSCSPISGHRSVSWYQQTPGQGLQFLFEYFSETQRNKGNFPGRFSGRQFSNSRSEMNVSTLELGDSALYLCATREQPDYGYTFGSGTRLTVV.

The rearrangement links TRBV5-4 to TRBJ2-2; no reliable D call. CDR3 length equals 12 residues. In germline, CDR1 is SGHNT, CDR2 YYREEE (reference sequence). V was pared by 5 bases and J by 5 bases, with 7 bases between. CDR3 sequence: CASSWGTGELFF. The CDR3 DNA is TGTGCCAGCAGTTGGGGTACCGGGGAGCTGTTTTTT.

This rearrangement joins TRBV6-6 to TRBJ1-2; the D gene is possibly TRBD1 (6 bases). Per the germline V gene, CDR1 is MNHNY and CDR2 is SVGAGI (reference sequence). The CDR3 contains 15 residues. V lost 0 bases and J 5 bases, leaving 13 bases between the germline ends. The CDR3 here is CASSYSSGGEYGYTF. CDR3 DNA: TGTGCCAGCAGTTACTCTTCGGGGGGCGAATATGGCTACACCTTC.

This clone was counted a single time. J is TRBJ1-5 and V is TRBV18, with D perhaps matching TRBD1 (5 bases). Germline V gene sequence: CDR1 KGHSH, CDR2 LQKENI. Trimming took off 3 bases at V and 10 bases at J, with 16 bases between the two ends. This CDR3 is built from 14 residues. The chain's CDR3 is CASSPPGRGDPQHF. The CDR3 DNA follows: TGTGCCAGCTCACCCCCGGGGCGAGGAGATCCCCAGCATTTT. Full variable domain (outside the CDR3, taken from reference TRBV18 and TRBJ1-5): NAGVMQNPRHLVRRRGQEARLRCSPMKGHSHVYWYRQLPEEGLKFMVYLQKENIIDESGMPKERFSAEFPKEGPSILRIQQVVRGDSAAYFCASSPPGRGDPQHFGDGTRLSIL.

This clone was detected only a few times. In DNA, the CDR3 is TGTGCCAGTAGGCCTCGGCCGGGACTAGCGGGATCCTACGAGCAGTACTTC. Its protein is CASRPRPGLAGSYEQYF. The V call is TRBV19, the J call TRBJ2-7, with 13 bases that match TRBD2. Trimming removed 6 bases from V and 1 base from J; junction bases left unmatched: 9. Germline V gene sequence: CDR1 LNHDA, CDR2 SQIVND (reference sequence). CDR3 size: 17 residues.

This chain joins TRBV6-5 and TRBJ2-7, with 8 bases matching TRBD2. The CDR3 spans 13 residues. Germline V gives CDR1 MNHEY, CDR2 SVGAGI. The junction had 1 base not matched to a gene; V was cut back by 3 bases and J by 3 bases. CDR3 coding DNA: TGTGCCAGCAGTTATACTAGCGGCTACGAGCAGTACTTC. Protein product: CASSYTSGYEQYF.

J is TRBJ1-2 and V is TRBV10-3; D gene ambiguous. Trimming removed 3 bases from V and 4 bases from J, with 9 bases in between. Per the germline V gene, CDR1 is ENHRY and CDR2 is SYGVKD. CDR3 size: 13 residues. CDR3: CAISDRGPYGYTF. The CDR3 nucleotides read TGTGCCATCAGTGACCGGGGTCCCTATGGCTACACCTTC.

V is TRBV5-6 and J is TRBJ2-5; 9 bases are shared with TRBD1. Germline V gene data show CDR1 as SGHDT and CDR2 as YYEEEE. V lost 3 bases and J lost 5; bases outside the gene matches: 8. The CDR3 has 15 residues. The CDR3 DNA follows: TGTGCCAGCAGCTCGGAACAGGGGGCCGGGGAGACCCAGTACTTC. Amino acid sequence: CASSSEQGAGETQYF. The full variable domain, with the rest looked up from reference TRBV5-6 and TRBJ2-5, is DAGVTQSPTHLIKTRGQQVTLRCSPKSGHDTVSWYQQALGQGPQFIFQYYEEEERQRGNFPDRFSGHQFPNYSSELNVNALLLGDSALYLCASSSEQGAGETQYFGPGTRLLVL.

V and J are TRBV28 and TRBJ2-1, with unresolved D. CDR3 length: 14 amino acids. V lost 6 bases to trimming and J lost 2 bases, with 11 bases between them. Germline CDR1 and CDR2: MDHEN and SYDVKM. In nucleotides, the CDR3 is TGTGCCAGCAGGGACCAACCTCCCTACAATGAGCAGTTCTTC. Encoded protein: CASRDQPPYNEQFF. The entire variable domain, with the rest obtained from reference TRBV28 and TRBJ2-1, is as follows: DVKVTQSSRYLVKRTGEKVFLECVQDMDHENMFWYRQDPGLGLRLIYFSYDVKMKEKGDIPEGYSVSREKKERFSLILESASTNQTSMYLCASRDQPPYNEQFFGPGTRLTVL.

This clone was detected only a few times. The chain employs TRBV6-1 and TRBJ2-7; the match to TRBD2 covers 8 bases. This CDR3 contains 15 residues. Germline CDR1 MNHNS, CDR2 SASEGT. After removal of 4 bases from V and 0 bases from J, the junction contained 5 bases not matched to a gene. Written as DNA, the CDR3 is TGTGCCAGCAGTGCGGGAGGGAGCAGCTCCTACGAGCAGTACTTC. It translates to CASSAGGSSSYEQYF.

CDR3 sequence: CASRATGADTGELFF. The CDR3 DNA follows: TGTGCCAGCAGAGCGACAGGGGCTGACACCGGGGAGCTGTTTTTT. The chain joins TRBV6-6 to TRBJ2-2; TRBD1 aligns across 8 bases. CDR1 is MNHNY, CDR2 SVGAGI, per germline (reference sequence). Trimming cost V 6 bases and J 3 bases; bases outside gene matches: 6. The CDR3 sequence is 15 residues long.

This clone was seen once. The rearrangement uses TRBV19 and TRBJ2-7; D may match TRBD1 or TRBD2 (5 bases each). The CDR3 has 13 residues. V was trimmed by 5 bases and J by 3 bases, leaving 11 bases between them. The germline V gene encodes CDR1 LNHDA and CDR2 SQIVND (reference sequence). The chain's CDR3 is CASSAGTFYEQYF. CDR3 DNA sequence: TGTGCCAGTAGTGCCGGGACCTTCTACGAGCAGTACTTC.

The rearrangement joins TRBV6-6 to TRBJ2-7; 9 bases match TRBD2. Germline values: CDR1 MNHNY, CDR2 SVGAGI (reference sequence). With 5 bases clipped from V and 6 bases from J, the junction kept 8 bases outside the gene matches. This CDR3 spans 14 amino acids. The CDR3 protein is CASSRAGGYSEQYF. CDR3 bases: TGTGCCAGCAGTAGAGCGGGAGGTTACTCCGAGCAGTACTTC.

The chain employs TRBV5-6 and TRBJ2-5; 12 positions match TRBD2. V dropped 3 bases and J dropped 5; count of bases not matched to a gene: 5. CDR3 length: 15 residues. CDR1 is SGHDT, CDR2 YYEEEE, per germline. The CDR3 DNA reads TGTGCCAGCAGCTGGGGACTAGCGGGCAGTGAGACCCAGTACTTC. Translated: CASSWGLAGSETQYF.